This entry is about one T cell receptor (beta chain). Germline values: CDR1 MDHEN, CDR2 SYDVKM. The CDR3 is 11 amino acids. The V gene lost 8 bases and the J gene lost 4 bases, with 6 bases spanning the gap. This specimen belongs to a study of cytomegalovirus exposure and HLA in healthy donors. This PCR relied on a set of 60 Vbeta primers and 13 Jbeta primers. Sequencing used immunoSEQ multiplex PCR; TCRdb keeps in-frame clones, though not all of them. Counted here are over 130,000 clones, approximately 84% occurring once; the ten biggest clones make up 1.2% to 1.5%. This rearrangement joins TRBV28 to TRBJ2-1; D is undetermined. Sample: PBMCs. This TCR came from a man younger than 40 in good health and CMV-seropositive. In DNA form, the CDR3 reads TGTGCCAGCTTTACTTACAATGAGCAGTTCTTC. Its protein product is CASFTYNEQFF.